These T cell receptor beta chains were read from a single sample in a study of cytomegalovirus exposure and HLA in healthy donors. Method: immunoSEQ multiplex PCR; TCRdb's copy keeps in-frame clones and lacks some. The table includes 100,000 to 120,000 clones, 76% detected once. Sequencing used PBMCs. The receptor source for this set is a man aged 35 to 55 in good health and CMV-seropositive. Both conserved end residues are part of each CDR3.

V gene,J gene,CDR3 protein
TRBV7-9,TRBJ1-1,CASSRGQGIGAFF
TRBV4-3,TRBJ1-1,CASSQDNLPRFQAFF
TRBV6-5,TRBJ1-2,CASRPAVLGAYGYTF
TRBV11-2,TRBJ1-1,CASSLRGGTEAFF
TRBV9,TRBJ2-5,CASSVGPGGLETQYF
TRBV7-9,TRBJ1-6,CASSLLVGRGYSPLHF
TRBV23-1,TRBJ1-5,CASTSGIFGNQPQHF
TRBV19,TRBJ2-4,CASSTAKNSQYF
TRBV6-5,TRBJ1-5,CASSARGWPQHF
TRBV11-2,TRBJ1-6,CASSWDSYSPLHF
TRBV5-5,TRBJ1-5,CASSLEQYRGLRDQPQHF
TRBV6-4,TRBJ2-5,CASSDTQETQYF
TRBV5-4,TRBJ2-3,CASSLGGLAGYSTDTQYF
TRBV6-1,TRBJ2-7,CASSEGQPYEQYF
TRBV27,NA,CASSSRDSAYEQYF
TRBV21-1,TRBJ1-1,CARSTGGRTEAFF
TRBV19,TRBJ1-5,CASKYGLGNQPQHF
TRBV7-9,TRBJ2-7,CASSLVSNRVLYWEQYF
TRBV6-5,TRBJ1-2,CASSQTGDAYGYTF
TRBV30,TRBJ1-6,CAWSATGDNSPLHF
TRBV9,TRBJ2-5,CASSVGLAKETQYF
TRBV13,TRBJ1-1,CASSSIMAGGNTEAFF
TRBV5-1,TRBJ1-3,CASSLRQGASGNTIYF
TRBV7-2,TRBJ1-1,CASSLIGTEAFF
TRBV27,TRBJ1-1,CASSRTGALFSEAFF
TRBV15,TRBJ2-1,CATSRDRSGRTRNNEQFF
TRBV19,TRBJ2-1,CASSSGLSYNEQFF
TRBV11-3,TRBJ2-2,CASSLGLAGAFYTGELFF
TRBV5-5,TRBJ1-3,CASSLAAGGSSGNTIYF
TRBV2,TRBJ1-1,CASRDRRAFF
TRBV27,TRBJ2-7,CASSPQQGLAGGLEQYF
TRBV19,TRBJ2-5,CASSIGGGSQGTQYF
TRBV7-9,TRBJ2-6,CASSLGGGQGRSGANGLTF
TRBV2,TRBJ1-2,CASSEQGQADYGYTF
TRBV2,TRBJ1-1,CASSEPGQGKNTEAFF
TRBV27,TRBJ2-2,CASRLRGRVHTGELFF
TRBV27,TRBJ1-2,CASSLTGQGGNYGYTF